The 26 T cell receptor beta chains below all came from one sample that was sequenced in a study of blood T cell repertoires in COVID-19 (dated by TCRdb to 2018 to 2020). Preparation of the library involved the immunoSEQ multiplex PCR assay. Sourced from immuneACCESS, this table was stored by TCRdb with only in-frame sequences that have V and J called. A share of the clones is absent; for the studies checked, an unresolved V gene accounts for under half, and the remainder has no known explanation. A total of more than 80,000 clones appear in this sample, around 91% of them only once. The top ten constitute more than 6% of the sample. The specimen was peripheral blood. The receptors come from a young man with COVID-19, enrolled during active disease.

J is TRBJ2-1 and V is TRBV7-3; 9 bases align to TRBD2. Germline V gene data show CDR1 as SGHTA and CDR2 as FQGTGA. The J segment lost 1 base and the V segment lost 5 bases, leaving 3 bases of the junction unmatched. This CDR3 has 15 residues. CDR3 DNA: TGTGCCAGCAGCCCCACTAGCGGGTCCTACAATGAGCAGTTCTTC. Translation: CASSPTSGSYNEQFF.

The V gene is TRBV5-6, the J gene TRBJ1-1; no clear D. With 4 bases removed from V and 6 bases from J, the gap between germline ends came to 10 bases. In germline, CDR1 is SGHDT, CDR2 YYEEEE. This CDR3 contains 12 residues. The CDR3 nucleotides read TGTGCCAGCAGCCAGGAGGGTTCTGAAGCTTTCTTT. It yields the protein CASSQEGSEAFF.

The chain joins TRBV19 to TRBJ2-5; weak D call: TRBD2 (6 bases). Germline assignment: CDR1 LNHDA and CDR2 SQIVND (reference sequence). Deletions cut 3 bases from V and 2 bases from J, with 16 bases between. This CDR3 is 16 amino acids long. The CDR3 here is CASSIMDRRGQETQYF. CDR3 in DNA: TGTGCCAGTAGTATTATGGATCGGAGGGGTCAAGAGACCCAGTACTTC. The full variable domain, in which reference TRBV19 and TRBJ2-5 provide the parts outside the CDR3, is DGGITQSPKYLFRKEGQNVTLSCEQNLNHDAMYWYRQDPGQGLRLIYYSQIVNDFQKGDIAEGYSVSREKKESFPLTVTSAQKNPTAFYLCASSIMDRRGQETQYFGPGTRLLVL.

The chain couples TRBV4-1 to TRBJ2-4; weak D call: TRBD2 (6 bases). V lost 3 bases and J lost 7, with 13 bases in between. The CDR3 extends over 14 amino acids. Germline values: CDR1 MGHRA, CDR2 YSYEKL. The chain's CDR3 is CASSQPSGRNIQYF. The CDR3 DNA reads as TGCGCCAGCAGCCAGCCTTCAGGGAGGAACATTCAGTACTTC.

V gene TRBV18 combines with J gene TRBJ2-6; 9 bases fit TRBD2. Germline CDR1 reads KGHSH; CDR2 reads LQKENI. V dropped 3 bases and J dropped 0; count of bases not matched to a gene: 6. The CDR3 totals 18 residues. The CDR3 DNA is TGTGCCAGCTCACCGGGGACTAGCCGTAGCTCTGGGGCCAACGTCCTGACTTTC. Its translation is CASSPGTSRSSGANVLTF.

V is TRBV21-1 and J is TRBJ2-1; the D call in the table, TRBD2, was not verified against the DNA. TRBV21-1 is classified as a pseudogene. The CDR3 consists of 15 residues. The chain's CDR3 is CASRFKREVYNEQFF. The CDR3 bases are TGTGCCAGCAGGTTCAAGCGGGAGGTATACAATGAGCAGTTCTTC.

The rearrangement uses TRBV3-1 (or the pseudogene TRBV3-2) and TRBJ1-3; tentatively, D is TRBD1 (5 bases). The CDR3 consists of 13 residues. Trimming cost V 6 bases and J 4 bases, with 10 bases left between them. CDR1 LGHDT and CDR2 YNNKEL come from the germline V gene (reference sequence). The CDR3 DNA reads TGTGCCAGCAGGCGGTCAGGGGGAAACACCATATATTTT. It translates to CASRRSGGNTIYF.

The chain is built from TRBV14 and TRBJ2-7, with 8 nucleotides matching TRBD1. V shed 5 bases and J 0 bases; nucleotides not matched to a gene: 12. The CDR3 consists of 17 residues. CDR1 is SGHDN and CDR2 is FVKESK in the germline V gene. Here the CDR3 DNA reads TGTGCCAGCAGCAAGATCACCGGACAGGGAAGCTCCTACGAGCAGTACTTC. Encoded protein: CASSKITGQGSSYEQYF.

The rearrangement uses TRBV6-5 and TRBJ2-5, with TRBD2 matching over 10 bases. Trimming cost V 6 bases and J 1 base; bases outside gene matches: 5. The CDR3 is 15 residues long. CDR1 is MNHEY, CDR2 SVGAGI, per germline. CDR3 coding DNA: TGTGCCAGCAGGGGGACTAGCGCCGTCCAAGAGACCCAGTACTTC. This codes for CASRGTSAVQETQYF.

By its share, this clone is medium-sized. The CDR3 sequence: CATSRYGGETQYF. CDR3 coding DNA: TGTGCCACCAGCAGGTACGGCGGGGAGACCCAGTACTTC. The chain combines TRBV15 with TRBJ2-5, with D possibly matching TRBD2 (5 bases). V was clipped by 3 bases and J by 5 bases, with 10 bases between them. CDR3 length: 13 residues. Germline V lookup: CDR1 LNHNV, CDR2 YYDKDF (reference sequence).

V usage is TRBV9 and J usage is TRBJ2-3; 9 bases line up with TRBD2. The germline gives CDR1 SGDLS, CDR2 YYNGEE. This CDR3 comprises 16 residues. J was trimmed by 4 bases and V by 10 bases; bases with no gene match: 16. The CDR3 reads CASTPGVAGVSDTQYF. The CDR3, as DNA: TGTGCCTCCACACCTGGGGTAGCGGGAGTCTCAGATACGCAGTATTTT. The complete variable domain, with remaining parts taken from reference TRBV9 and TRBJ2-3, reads DSGVTQTPKHLITATGQRVTLRCSPRSGDLSVYWYQQSLDQGLQFLIQYYNGEERAKGNILERFSAQQFPDLHSELNLSSLELGDSALYFCASTPGVAGVSDTQYFGPGTRLTVL.

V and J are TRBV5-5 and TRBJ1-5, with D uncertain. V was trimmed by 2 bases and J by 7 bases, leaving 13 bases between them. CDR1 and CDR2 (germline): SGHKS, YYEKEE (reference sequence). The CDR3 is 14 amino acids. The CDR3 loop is CASSLGGGEQPQHF. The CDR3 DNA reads TGTGCCAGCAGCTTAGGTGGCGGAGAACAGCCCCAGCATTTT.

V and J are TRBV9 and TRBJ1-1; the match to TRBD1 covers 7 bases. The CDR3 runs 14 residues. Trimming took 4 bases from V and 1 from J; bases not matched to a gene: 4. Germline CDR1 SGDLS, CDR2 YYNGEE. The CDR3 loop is CASSLGQPNTEAFF. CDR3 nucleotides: TGTGCCAGCAGCCTGGGACAGCCGAACACTGAAGCTTTCTTT.

The CDR3, as DNA: TGTGCCTGGACAACTAGCGCCGGGGAGCTGTTTTTT. It translates to CAWTTSAGELFF. The J gene is TRBJ2-2, the V gene TRBV30; TRBD2 agrees at 7 bases. The CDR3 length is 12 residues. Germline trimming cut 4 bases from V and 6 bases from J; bases unmatched to any gene: 2. Germline V gives CDR1 GTSNPN, CDR2 SVGIG (reference sequence).

Here the CDR3 DNA reads TGTGCTAGTGGTCCCCCGGACAGCGACGAGCAGTACTTC. This codes for CASGPPDSDEQYF. The chain links TRBV12-5 to TRBJ2-7; D might be TRBD1 (6 bases). Per the germline V gene, CDR1 is LGHNT and CDR2 is FRNRAP. V was pared by 5 bases and J by 5 bases, with 13 bases between. The CDR3 spans 13 residues.

CDR3 amino acids: CASSLGVQGTLRGGYTF. In DNA form, the CDR3 reads TGCGCCAGCAGCTTGGGGGTACAGGGCACCCTCCGGGGAGGCTACACCTTC. This chain connects TRBV5-1 to TRBJ1-2; D perhaps matches TRBD1 (6 bases). This CDR3 has 17 residues. The germline gives CDR1 SGHRS, CDR2 YFSETQ. Trimming took 0 bases from V and 8 from J, leaving 23 bases between them.

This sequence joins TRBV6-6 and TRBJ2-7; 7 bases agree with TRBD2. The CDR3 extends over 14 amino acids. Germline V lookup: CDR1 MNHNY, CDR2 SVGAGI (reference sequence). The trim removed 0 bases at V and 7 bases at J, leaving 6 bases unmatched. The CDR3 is CASSYSSLAVEQYF. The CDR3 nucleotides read TGTGCCAGCAGTTACTCTAGCCTAGCGGTTGAGCAGTACTTC.

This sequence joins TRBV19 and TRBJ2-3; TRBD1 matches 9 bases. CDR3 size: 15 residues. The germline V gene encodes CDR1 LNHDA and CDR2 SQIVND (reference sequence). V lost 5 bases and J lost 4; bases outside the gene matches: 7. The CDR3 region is CASSWTGANPDTQYF. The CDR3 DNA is TGTGCCAGTAGTTGGACAGGGGCGAACCCAGATACGCAGTATTTT.

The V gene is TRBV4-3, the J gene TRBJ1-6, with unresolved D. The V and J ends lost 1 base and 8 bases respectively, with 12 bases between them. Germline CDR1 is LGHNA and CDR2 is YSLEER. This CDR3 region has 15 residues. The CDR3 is CASSQGGRGYSPLHF. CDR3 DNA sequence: TGCGCCAGCAGCCAAGGTGGCAGAGGATATTCACCCCTCCACTTT.

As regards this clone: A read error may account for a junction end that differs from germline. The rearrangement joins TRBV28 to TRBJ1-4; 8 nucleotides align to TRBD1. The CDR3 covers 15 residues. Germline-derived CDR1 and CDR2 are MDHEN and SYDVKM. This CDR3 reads CASSGWTGSNEKLLF. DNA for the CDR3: TGTGCCAGCAGTGGGTGGACAGGGAGTAATGAAAAACTGCTTTTT.

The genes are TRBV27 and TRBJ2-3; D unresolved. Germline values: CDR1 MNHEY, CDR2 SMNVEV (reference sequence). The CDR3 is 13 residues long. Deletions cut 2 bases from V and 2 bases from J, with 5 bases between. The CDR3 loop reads CASSLISTDTQYF. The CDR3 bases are TGTGCCAGCAGTTTAATATCCACAGATACGCAGTATTTT.

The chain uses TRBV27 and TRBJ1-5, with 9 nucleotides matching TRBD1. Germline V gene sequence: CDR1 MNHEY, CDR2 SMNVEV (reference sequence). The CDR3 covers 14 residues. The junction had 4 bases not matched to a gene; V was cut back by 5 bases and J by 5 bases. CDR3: CASSPGQGHQPQHF. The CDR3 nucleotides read TGTGCCAGCAGTCCGGGACAGGGTCATCAGCCCCAGCATTTT.

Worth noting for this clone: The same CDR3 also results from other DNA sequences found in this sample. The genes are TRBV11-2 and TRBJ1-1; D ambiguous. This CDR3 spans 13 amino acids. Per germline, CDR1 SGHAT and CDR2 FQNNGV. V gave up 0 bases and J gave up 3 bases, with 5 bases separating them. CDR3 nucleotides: TGTGCCAGCAGCTTAGATCGGGACACTGAAGCTTTCTTT. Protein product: CASSLDRDTEAFF.

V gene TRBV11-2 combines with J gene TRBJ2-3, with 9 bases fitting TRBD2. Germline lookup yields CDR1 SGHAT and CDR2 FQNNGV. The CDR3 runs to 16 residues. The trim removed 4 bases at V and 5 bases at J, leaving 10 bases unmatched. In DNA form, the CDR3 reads TGTGCCAGCAGCTGGCTGGCTAGCGGGGCCCGAGATACGCAGTATTTT. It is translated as CASSWLASGARDTQYF. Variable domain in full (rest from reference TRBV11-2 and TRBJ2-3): EAGVAQSPRYKIIEKRQSVAFWCNPISGHATLYWYQQILGQGPKLLIQFQNNGVVDDSQLPKDRFSAERLKGVDSTLKIQPAKLEDSAVYLCASSWLASGARDTQYFGPGTRLTVL.

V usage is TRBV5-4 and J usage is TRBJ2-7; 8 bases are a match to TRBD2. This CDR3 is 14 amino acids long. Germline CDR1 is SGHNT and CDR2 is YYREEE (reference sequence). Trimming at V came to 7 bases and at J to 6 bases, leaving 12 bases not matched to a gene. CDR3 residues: CASGVAGPPGEQYF. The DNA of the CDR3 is TGTGCCAGCGGCGTAGCGGGGCCCCCTGGCGAGCAGTACTTC.

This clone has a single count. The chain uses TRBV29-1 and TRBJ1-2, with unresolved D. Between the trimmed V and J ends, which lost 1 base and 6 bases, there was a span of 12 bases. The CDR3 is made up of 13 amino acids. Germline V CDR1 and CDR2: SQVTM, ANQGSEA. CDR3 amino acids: CSVEGEGGDGYTF. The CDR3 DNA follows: TGCAGCGTTGAAGGGGAGGGTGGGGATGGCTACACCTTC.